These 22 T cell receptor beta chains share one sample of origin, sequenced in a study of shared clonotypes between healthy human individuals. Profiling relied on immunoSEQ multiplex PCR, and the TCRdb table lists in-frame clones only, not all of them. The sample shows over a million clones, about 75% of them seen only once. The sequencing sample was made of memory CD4+ T cells sorted from blood. Subset noted: CD45RA-negative fraction. These receptors were collected from a man in his late teens or twenties in good health.

The chain carries TRBV10-3 and TRBJ1-5, with D possibly TRBD1 on 5 matching bases. Germline CDR1 reads ENHRY; CDR2 reads SYGVKD. The CDR3 is 13 residues long. The V gene lost 6 bases and the J gene lost 2 bases, with 8 bases spanning the gap. The CDR3, as DNA: TGTGCCATCAGATCGGGACGCAATCAGCCCCAGCATTTT. Translating gives CAIRSGRNQPQHF.

This chain connects TRBV2 to TRBJ1-1; 7 bases fit TRBD1. The ends lost 6 bases at V and 0 bases at J; junction bases unmatched: 4. This CDR3 spans 14 amino acids. Per the germline V gene, CDR1 is SNHLY and CDR2 is FYNNEI. The CDR3 nucleotides are TGTGCCAGCAGAGACGGGACAGTGAACACTGAAGCTTTCTTT. It is translated as CASRDGTVNTEAFF.

The genes are TRBV5-1 and TRBJ1-1; D is uncertain. Trimming took 0 bases from V and 0 from J, leaving 9 bases between them. This CDR3 is 15 amino acids long. Germline lookup yields CDR1 SGHRS and CDR2 YFSETQ. CDR3 amino acids: CASSLAPSVNTEAFF. DNA for the CDR3: TGCGCCAGCAGCTTGGCCCCTAGTGTGAACACTGAAGCTTTCTTT.

The genes are TRBV11-2 and TRBJ2-3; TRBD2 agrees at 12 bases. J gave up 5 bases and V 5 bases, and 8 bases lay outside the gene matches. The CDR3 extends over 16 amino acids. The germline gives CDR1 SGHAT, CDR2 FQNNGV. The CDR3 protein is CASSHPASGRGDTQYF. The CDR3 region has the DNA TGTGCCAGCAGCCACCCGGCTAGCGGGAGGGGAGATACGCAGTATTTT.

The chain has TRBV19 and TRBJ1-2, with D perhaps matching TRBD1 (5 bases). The CDR3 is made up of 17 amino acids. Germline V gene lookup returns CDR1 LNHDA and CDR2 SQIVND (reference sequence). V lost 6 bases to trimming and J lost 4 bases, with 24 bases between them. The CDR3 DNA is TGTGCCAGTAGCCTTAGGGACTCCCCAGGACGAGGCTATGGCTACACCTTC. Its translation: CASSLRDSPGRGYGYTF.

This chain uses TRBV5-1 with TRBJ1-2; maybe TRBD1 (5 bases). This CDR3 comprises 15 residues. Deletions cut 4 bases from V and 1 base from J, with 14 bases between. Germline CDR1 reads SGHRS; CDR2 reads YFSETQ. The CDR3 DNA reads as TGCGCCAGCAGCACAGATGGGACGGTTAACTATGGCTACACCTTC. Protein: CASSTDGTVNYGYTF.

The chain has TRBV6-7 and TRBJ2-7; D possibly corresponds to TRBD2 (7 bases). TRBV6-7 is recorded as an ORF, its role being uncertain. The V end lost 4 bases, the J end lost 5 bases, and 15 bases lay between the germline ends. This CDR3 region has 14 residues. This chain's CDR3 is CASSSLGRDNEQYF. CDR3 DNA: TGTGCCAGCAGTTCCTTAGGGAGGGACAACGAGCAGTACTTC.

This clone was detected a few times. The V gene is TRBV18, the J gene TRBJ1-5, with D maybe TRBD1 (5 bases). Germline loops: CDR1 KGHSH, CDR2 LQKENI. This CDR3 is 15 amino acids long. The V end lost 2 bases, the J end lost 0 bases, and 8 bases lay between the germline ends. CDR3 in amino acids: CASSPSGHSNQPQHF. CDR3 nucleotide sequence: TGTGCCAGCTCACCATCAGGGCATAGCAATCAGCCCCAGCATTTT.

The chain carries TRBV7-2 and TRBJ2-7; 10 nucleotides align to TRBD1. The CDR3 loop spans 15 amino acids. Germline CDR1 is SGHTA and CDR2 is FQGNSA. V shed 5 bases, J shed 1 base, and the junction held 5 bases outside the gene matches. CDR3 sequence reads: CASSTGTGVSYEQYF. The CDR3 bases are TGTGCCAGCAGCACTGGGACAGGGGTGTCCTACGAGCAGTACTTC.

The V and J genes are TRBV19 and TRBJ1-5; the D gene is possibly TRBD1 (6 bases). Germline CDR1 reads LNHDA; CDR2 reads SQIVND (reference sequence). Between the trimmed V and J ends, which lost 6 bases and 6 bases, there was a span of 12 bases. This CDR3 has 13 amino acids. The CDR3 is CASRGADRQPQHF. The CDR3 coding sequence is TGTGCCAGTAGGGGGGCAGACCGTCAGCCCCAGCATTTT.

This clone was seen only a few times. V and J are TRBV9 and TRBJ1-6; no reliable D call. Deletions cut 0 bases from V and 7 bases from J, with 8 bases between. In germline, CDR1 is SGDLS, CDR2 YYNGEE. This CDR3 contains 14 residues. This CDR3 is CASSVGLSNSPLHF. CDR3 coding DNA: TGTGCCAGCAGCGTAGGTTTATCCAATTCACCCCTCCACTTT.

The CDR3 DNA follows: TGTGCCAGTAGTGGGCCTAGCGGGGGGAAAGAGACCCAGTACTTC. Its protein is CASSGPSGGKETQYF. This rearrangement joins TRBV19 to TRBJ2-5; 11 bases align to TRBD2. The germline V gene encodes CDR1 LNHDA and CDR2 SQIVND (reference sequence). The CDR3 contains 15 residues. The ends lost 5 bases at V and 3 bases at J; junction bases unmatched: 5.

This chain links TRBV6-1 with TRBJ1-3; TRBD1 agrees at 7 bases. The junction had 10 bases not matched to a gene; V was cut back by 4 bases and J by 4 bases. Germline CDR1 reads MNHNS; CDR2 reads SASEGT. The CDR3 runs 16 residues. The CDR3 DNA reads as TGTGCCAGCAGTGCCTCCTCGGGACAGTTAGGAAACACCATATATTTT. It encodes CASSASSGQLGNTIYF.

This chain links TRBV4-1 with TRBJ1-5; tentatively, D is TRBD1 (5 bases). There are 17 residues in the CDR3. CDR1 and CDR2 from the germline V gene are MGHRA and YSYEKL. Trimming took off 0 bases at V and 1 base at J, with 13 bases between the two ends. This CDR3 reads CASSQDPSGTSNQPQHF. CDR3 nucleotides: TGCGCCAGCAGCCAAGACCCTTCAGGGACGAGCAATCAGCCCCAGCATTTT.

This clone has a handful of counts. The V gene is TRBV5-1, the J gene TRBJ1-6; maybe TRBD1 (5 bases). Trimming stripped 4 bases from V and 9 bases from J, with 17 bases between. Germline V gene lookup returns CDR1 SGHRS and CDR2 YFSETQ. The CDR3 extends over 15 amino acids. The CDR3 loop is CASSIGTAEGSPLHF. The CDR3 DNA reads as TGCGCCAGCAGCATAGGGACTGCTGAGGGTTCACCCCTCCACTTT.

V and J are TRBV25-1 and TRBJ1-6; possibly TRBD1 for D (5 bases). Per the germline V gene, CDR1 is MGHDK and CDR2 is SYGVNS. V gave up 2 bases and J gave up 6 bases, with 11 bases separating them. This CDR3 spans 15 amino acids. The CDR3: CASSEEGLSNSPLHF. CDR3 coding DNA: TGTGCCAGCAGTGAAGAGGGGTTAAGTAATTCACCCCTCCACTTT.

The rearrangement joins TRBV5-5 to TRBJ2-7; tentatively, D is TRBD1 (5 bases). The CDR3 consists of 15 residues. V was shortened by 3 bases and J by 3 bases, with 16 bases between the two germline ends. Germline loops: CDR1 SGHKS, CDR2 YYEKEE (reference sequence). CDR3 sequence (DNA): TGTGCCAGCAGCTCCGGCCCGCAGGGAATCTACGAGCAGTACTTC. As protein: CASSSGPQGIYEQYF. The entire variable domain, with the rest obtained from reference TRBV5-5 and TRBJ2-7, is as follows: DAGVTQSPTHLIKTRGQQVTLRCSPISGHKSVSWYQQVLGQGPQFIFQYYEKEERGRGNFPDRFSARQFPNYSSELNVNALLLGDSALYLCASSSGPQGIYEQYFGPGTRLTVT.

The gene calls are TRBV7-9 and TRBJ2-2; D unclear. The CDR3 has 12 residues. With 6 bases removed from V and 8 bases from J, the gap between germline ends came to 10 bases. Germline V gene data show CDR1 as SEHNR and CDR2 as FQNEAQ (reference sequence). CDR3 nucleotides: TGTGCCAGCAGAACCGACGCAGGGGAGCTGTTTTTT. Translation gives CASRTDAGELFF.

This clone came up once. The rearrangement uses TRBV5-1 and TRBJ2-2; TRBD1 agrees at 7 bases. The V segment lost 5 bases and the J segment 5 bases; nucleotides outside the gene matches: 6. The V gene's germline CDR1 is SGHRS and CDR2 YFSETQ. The CDR3 loop spans 14 amino acids. CDR3 DNA: TGCGCCAGCAGTAACAGGGGCGAGACCGGGGAGCTGTTTTTT. This codes for CASSNRGETGELFF. The variable domain in full, with the rest retrieved from reference TRBV5-1 and TRBJ2-2, is KAGVTQTPRYLIKTRGQQVTLSCSPISGHRSVSWYQQTPGQGLQFLFEYFSETQRNKGNFPGRFSGRQFSNSRSEMNVSTLELGDSALYLCASSNRGETGELFFGEGSRLTVL.

As regards this clone: This sample also contains other DNA sequences that code for the same CDR3. The rearrangement joins TRBV5-1 to TRBJ2-3; D is unclear. From germline, CDR1 is SGHRS and CDR2 YFSETQ. V dropped 0 bases and J dropped 1 base, with 6 bases sitting between them. The CDR3 is 14 amino acids. Here the CDR3 DNA reads TGCGCCAGCAGCTTGGCTCAGGGCACAGATACGCAGTATTTT. Protein: CASSLAQGTDTQYF.

This sequence joins TRBV9 and TRBJ2-3; no clear D gene. The CDR3 runs 16 residues. V was shortened by 3 bases and J by 1 base, with 15 bases between the two germline ends. The germline gives CDR1 SGDLS, CDR2 YYNGEE. The CDR3 reads CASSASLVMGTDTQYF. For the CDR3, the DNA is TGTGCCAGCAGCGCCTCGCTAGTAATGGGCACAGATACGCAGTATTTT.

This clone was counted between two and nine times. Different DNA sequences within this sample yield the same CDR3. V gene TRBV5-1 combines with J gene TRBJ1-1; 8 positions agree with TRBD1. The germline V gene has CDR1 SGHRS and CDR2 YFSETQ. This CDR3 is 15 amino acids long. Trimming at V came to 4 bases and at J to 1 base, leaving 6 bases not matched to a gene. The CDR3: CASSLQGQGNTEAFF. In DNA, the CDR3 is TGCGCCAGCAGCCTACAAGGACAGGGGAACACTGAAGCTTTCTTT. Full variable domain (remainder filled in from reference TRBV5-1 and TRBJ1-1): KAGVTQTPRYLIKTRGQQVTLSCSPISGHRSVSWYQQTPGQGLQFLFEYFSETQRNKGNFPGRFSGRQFSNSRSEMNVSTLELGDSALYLCASSLQGQGNTEAFFGQGTRLTVV.